This is a list of T cell receptor beta chains from one sample in a study of cytomegalovirus exposure and HLA in healthy donors. Assay: immunoSEQ multiplex PCR; the TCRdb copy retains only in-frame clones and omits some. The sample yields some 220,000 clones, approximately 84% seen once. Specimen: PBMCs. The receptor source for this set is a woman between 40 and 50 years old in good health and CMV-seronegative. The CDR3 runs from the conserved cysteine through the conserved F or W. A D gene is named only where the DNA matches it firmly. Some rows have no size entry. The others give once, few or many, or a class for an expanded clone.

v_call	d_call	clone_size	j_call	cdr3_aa	cdr3_nt
TRBV10-2	TRBD2	-	TRBJ2-2	CASETSGLNTGELFF	TGCGCCAGCGAGACTAGCGGCCTTAACACCGGGGAGCTGTTTTTT
TRBV2	-	-	TRBJ2-2	CASSLIRDTTGELFF	TGTGCCAGCAGCCTAATCCGGGACACCACCGGGGAGCTGTTTTTT
TRBV30	-	-	TRBJ1-2	CAWSQGWPYGCTF	TGTGCCTGGTCTCAGGGCTGGCCCTATGGCTGCACCTTC
TRBV7-9	TRBD1	-	TRBJ2-7	CASSFRGLDYEQYF	TGTGCCAGCAGCTTCAGGGGGCTGGACTACGAGCAGTACTTC
TRBV19	TRBD1	once	TRBJ2-3	CASSIGHRGGDTQYF	TGTGCCAGTAGTATAGGACACAGGGGCGGGGATACGCAGTATTTT
TRBV4-1	TRBD1	-	TRBJ1-1	CASSPRDSAFPNTEAFF	TGCGCCAGCAGCCCCCGGGACAGTGCTTTCCCGAACACTGAAGCTTTCTTT
TRBV10-3	-	once	TRBJ1-5	CAIKKDLNQPQHF	TGTGCCATCAAAAAGGACTTGAATCAGCCCCAGCATTTT
TRBV28	-	-	TRBJ1-2	CASRKGAGGWGYTF	TGTGCCAGCAGAAAAGGGGCTGGGGGCTGGGGCTACACCTTC
TRBV4-2	-	few	TRBJ1-1	CASSLESDTEAFF	TGTGCCAGCAGCCTAGAATCCGACACTGAAGCTTTCTTT
TRBV5-4	TRBD2	-	TRBJ2-3	CASNLAGGFTDTQYF	TGTGCCAGCAACCTAGCGGGGGGTTTCACAGATACGCAGTATTTT
TRBV18	TRBD2	once	TRBJ2-5	CASSRGLAGGETQYF	TGTGCCAGCTCCCGTGGACTAGCGGGGGGAGAGACCCAGTACTTC
TRBV7-8	-	-	TRBJ2-1	CASSRRAGGWNEQFF	TGTGCCAGCAGCCGACGGGCAGGGGGGTGGAATGAGCAGTTCTTC
TRBV25-1	-	once	TRBJ1-2	CAAQEDSYGYTF	TGTGCCGCCCAGGAAGACAGCTATGGCTACACCTTC
TRBV7-9	TRBD1	-	TRBJ2-7	CASSLTPGQSSYEQYF	TGTGCCAGCAGCTTAACCCCGGGACAGAGCTCCTACGAGCAGTACTTC
TRBV10-3	-	-	TRBJ2-7	CAISESRPPRGEQYF	TGTGCCATCAGTGAGTCGCGACCCCCCAGAGGCGAGCAGTACTTC
TRBV30	TRBD1	-	TRBJ1-1	CASYRRDSPREAFF	TGTGCCTCATATCGGCGGGACAGCCCTCGGGAGGCTTTCTTT
TRBV7-2	-	-	TRBJ1-6	CASSRRPGPLHF	TGTGCCAGCAGCCGTCGTCCCGGACCCCTCCACTTT
TRBV7-9	TRBD1	-	TRBJ2-1	CASSLGTGHLGEQFF	TGTGCCAGCAGCCTTGGGACAGGGCATTTGGGTGAGCAGTTCTTC
TRBV11-2	-	-	TRBJ2-1	CASSLYLGQIYNEQFF	TGTGCCAGCAGCCTCTACCTTGGACAGATCTACAATGAGCAGTTCTTC
TRBV7-2	-	few	TRBJ1-6	CASSLLGADNSPLHF	TGTGCCAGCAGCTTATTGGGGGCAGATAATTCACCCCTCCACTTT
TRBV5-4	-	few	TRBJ1-1	CASSPLGNTEAFF	TGTGCCAGCAGCCCCCTAGGAAACACTGAAGCTTTCTTT
TRBV29-1	-	-	TRBJ2-5	CSVERRSGDQETQYF	TGCAGCGTTGAAAGGAGGTCGGGCGACCAAGAGACCCAGTACTTC
TRBV9	TRBD1	-	TRBJ2-7	CASSDGQGFSYEQYF	TGTGCCAGCAGTGATGGACAGGGGTTTTCCTACGAGCAGTACTTC
TRBV6-6	-	-	TRBJ1-2	CASSPPGRGYTF	TGTGCCAGCAGTCCCCCGGGTCGTGGCTACACCTTC
TRBV6-6	-	-	TRBJ1-6	CASRVVVVNSPLHF	TGTGCCAGCAGAGTAGTGGTGGTTAATTCACCCCTCCACTTT
TRBV28	-	few	TRBJ1-4	CASRSSTGFNEKLFF	TGTGCCAGCAGATCCTCGACAGGATTTAATGAAAAACTGTTTTTT
TRBV14	-	-	TRBJ1-1	CASSSRTRLNTEAFF	TGTGCCAGCAGCTCCAGGACACGGCTGAACACTGAAGCTTTCTTT
TRBV6-6	-	-	TRBJ1-1	CASSYQGVRTEAFF	TGTGCCAGCAGTTACCAAGGGGTTAGGACTGAAGCTTTCTTT
TRBV7-2	TRBD1	-	TRBJ2-5	CASSKQGEETQYF	TGTGCCAGCAGCAAACAGGGGGAAGAGACCCAGTACTTC
TRBV2	-	-	TRBJ2-7	CASSRQYEQYF	TGTGCCAGCAGCAGACAGTACGAGCAGTACTTC
TRBV16	TRBD1	-	TRBJ1-4	CASSQSGTGTLFF	TGTGCCAGCAGCCAATCGGGGACAGGGACACTGTTTTTT
TRBV15	-	-	TRBJ1-4	CATSSPEADPYEKLFF	TGTGCCACCAGCAGCCCCGAGGCAGATCCTTATGAAAAACTGTTTTTT
TRBV11-1	TRBD1	-	TRBJ1-1	CASSLEDRATEAFF	TGTGCCAGCAGCTTAGAGGACAGGGCGACTGAAGCTTTCTTT
TRBV30	-	-	TRBJ1-1	CAWRAQRRYQNTEAFF	TGTGCCTGGAGAGCTCAGCGCCGGTATCAGAACACTGAAGCTTTCTTT
TRBV6-1	-	-	TRBJ1-4	CASIPHLGEAEKLFF	TGTGCCAGCATTCCCCACCTTGGGGAGGCTGAAAAACTGTTTTTT
TRBV6-5	-	once	TRBJ2-5	CASSPPSETQYF	TGTGCCAGCAGTCCCCCTAGTGAGACCCAGTACTTC
TRBV2	-	-	TRBJ2-3	CASRTEADTQYF	TGTGCCAGCAGAACTGAAGCAGATACGCAGTATTTT
TRBV7-9	-	-	TRBJ1-4	CASSSWADGILEKLFF	TGTGCCAGCAGCTCCTGGGCTGACGGGATCCTTGAAAAACTGTTTTTT
TRBV18	TRBD1	-	TRBJ2-7	CASSPSTGGFVEQYF	TGTGCCAGCTCACCCTCGACAGGGGGATTTGTCGAGCAGTACTTC
TRBV27	TRBD2	-	TRBJ2-7	CASSFLSGTSGVKQYF	TGTGCCAGCAGTTTCTTATCCGGGACTAGCGGGGTAAAGCAGTACTTC
TRBV5-5	-	-	TRBJ2-7	CASRYGPGVNYEQYF	TGTGCCAGCAGATACGGCCCAGGGGTTAACTACGAGCAGTACTTC